This is a list of T cell receptor beta chains from one sample in a study of T cell repertoires in cytomegalovirus infection. TCRdb reprocessed the reads with MiXCR, giving one entry per CDR3 protein. There are roughly 630,000 distinct CDR3 sequences in the sample; less than 25% occur only once, and approximately 8% lies in the top ten. The sample was CD8+ T cells from PBMCs. The receptor source for this set is a human donor in good health (CMV status not recorded). Some clones in this sample may be carry-over from other donors' samples. The CDR3 runs from the conserved cysteine through the conserved F or W. A D gene is named only where the DNA matches it firmly. Clone size is stated in some rows and not others, as once, few, many or a class when expanded.

J,length,D,size,V,CDR3,DNA
TRBJ2-3,17,TRBD1,many,TRBV7-6,CASSLVWTGGFTDTQYF,TGTGCCAGCAGCTTAGTATGGACAGGGGGCTTCACAGATACGCAGTATTTT
TRBJ2-1,19,TRBD2,many,TRBV7-2,CASSLPYLLLGLAGGEMRF,TGTGCCAGCAGCTTACCATATTTACTTCTCGGACTAGCGGGGGGGGAAATGCGCTTC
TRBJ2-1,18,TRBD2,many,TRBV7-8,CASSLGASGGALYNEQFF,TGTGCCAGCAGCTTAGGGGCTAGCGGGGGGGCTTTATACAATGAGCAGTTCTTC
TRBJ2-1,14,.,.,TRBV6-1,CASSWAGSYNEQFF,TGTGCCAGCAGTTGGGCGGGCTCCTACAATGAGCAGTTCTTC
TRBJ1-5,15,.,few,TRBV28,CASSLWGTSNQPQHF,TGTGCCAGCAGTTTATGGGGGACCAGCAATCAGCCCCAGCATTTT
TRBJ2-5,15,.,many,TRBV7-8,CASSLSLGAQETQYF,TGTGCCAGCAGCTTAAGTTTAGGGGCCCAAGAGACCCAGTACTTC
TRBJ2-2,15,TRBD1,.,TRBV29-1,CSVQPGGRSTGELFF,TGCAGCGTCCAACCAGGGGGCCGGAGCACCGGGGAGCTGTTTTTT
TRBJ1-5,16,TRBD1,.,TRBV27,CASRTGARYSNQPQHF,TGTGCCAGCCGGACAGGCGCCCGTTATAGCAATCAGCCCCAGCATTTT
TRBJ2-5,14,TRBD1,few,TRBV5-4,CASSYWTGEETQYF,TGTGCCAGCAGCTACTGGACAGGGGAGGAGACCCAGTACTTC
TRBJ2-2,12,.,few,TRBV27,CASSRDAGELFF,TGTGCCAGCAGCCGGGATGCCGGGGAGCTGTTTTTT
TRBJ1-2,14,.,few,TRBV7-9,CASSLIGRTYGYTF,TGTGCCAGCAGCTTAATCGGGAGAACCTATGGCTACACCTTC
TRBJ2-7,13,.,few,TRBV15,CATSKDRSYEQYF,TGTGCCACCAGCAAAGACAGATCCTACGAGCAGTACTTC